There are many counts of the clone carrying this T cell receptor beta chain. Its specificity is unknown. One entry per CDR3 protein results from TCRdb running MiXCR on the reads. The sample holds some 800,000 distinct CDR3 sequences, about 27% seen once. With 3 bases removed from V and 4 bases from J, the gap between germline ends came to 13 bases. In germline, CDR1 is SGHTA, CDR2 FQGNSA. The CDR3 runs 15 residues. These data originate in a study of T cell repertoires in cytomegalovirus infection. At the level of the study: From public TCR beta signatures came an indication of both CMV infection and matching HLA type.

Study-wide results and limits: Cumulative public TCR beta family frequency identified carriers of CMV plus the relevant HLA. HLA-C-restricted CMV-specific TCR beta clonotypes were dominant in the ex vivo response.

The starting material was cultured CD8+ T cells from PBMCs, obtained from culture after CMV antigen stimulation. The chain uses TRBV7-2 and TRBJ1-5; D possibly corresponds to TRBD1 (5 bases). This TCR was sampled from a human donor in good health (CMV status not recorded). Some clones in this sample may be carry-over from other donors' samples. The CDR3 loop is CASSLEGIRNQPQHF. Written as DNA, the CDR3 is TGTGCCAGCAGCTTGGAGGGGATTCGTAATCAGCCCCAGCATTTT.